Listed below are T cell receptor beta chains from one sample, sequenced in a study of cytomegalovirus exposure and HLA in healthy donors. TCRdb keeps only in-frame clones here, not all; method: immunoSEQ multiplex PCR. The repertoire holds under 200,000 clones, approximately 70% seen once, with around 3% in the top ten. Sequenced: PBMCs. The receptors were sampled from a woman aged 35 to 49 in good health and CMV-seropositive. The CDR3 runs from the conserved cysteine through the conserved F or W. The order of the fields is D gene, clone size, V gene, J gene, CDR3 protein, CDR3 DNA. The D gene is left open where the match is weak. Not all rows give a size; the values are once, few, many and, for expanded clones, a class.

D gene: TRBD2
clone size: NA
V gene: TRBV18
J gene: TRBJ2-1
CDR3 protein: CASLGSVRGSYNEQFF
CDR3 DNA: TGTGCCAGCTTGGGTAGCGTGCGGGGGTCCTACAATGAGCAGTTCTTC

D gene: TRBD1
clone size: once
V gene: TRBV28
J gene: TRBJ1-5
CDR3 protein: CASSSGQGNQPQHF
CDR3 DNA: TGTGCCAGCAGTTCTGGACAGGGTAATCAGCCCCAGCATTTT

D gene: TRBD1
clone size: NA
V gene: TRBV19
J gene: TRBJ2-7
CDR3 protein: CASSKHHKGQVNEQYF
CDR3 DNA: TGTGCCAGTAGTAAGCACCACAAAGGACAGGTAAACGAGCAGTACTTC

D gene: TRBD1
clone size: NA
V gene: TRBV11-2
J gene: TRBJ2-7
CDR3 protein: CASSYSGQLSYEQYF
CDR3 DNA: TGTGCCAGCAGCTACTCGGGACAGCTATCCTACGAGCAGTACTTC

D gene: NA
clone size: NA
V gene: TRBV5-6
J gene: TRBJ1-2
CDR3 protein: CASSPAFRASNSYGYTF
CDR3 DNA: TGTGCCAGCAGCCCCGCGTTCAGGGCCTCCAATTCTTATGGCTACACCTTC

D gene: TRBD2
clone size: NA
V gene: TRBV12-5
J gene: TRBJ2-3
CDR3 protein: CASGSGLAADTQYF
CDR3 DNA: TGTGCTAGTGGTTCCGGACTAGCGGCAGATACGCAGTATTTT

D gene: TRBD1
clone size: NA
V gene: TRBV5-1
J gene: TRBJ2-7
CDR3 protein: CASSPGGPGSYEQYF
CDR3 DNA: TGCGCCAGCAGTCCAGGGGGCCCGGGCTCCTACGAGCAGTACTTC

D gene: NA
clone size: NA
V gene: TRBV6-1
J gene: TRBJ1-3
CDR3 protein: CASSEGSDSGNTIYF
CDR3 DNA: TGTGCCAGCAGTGAAGGGAGCGACTCTGGAAACACCATATATTTT

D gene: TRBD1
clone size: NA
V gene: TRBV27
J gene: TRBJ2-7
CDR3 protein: CASRIGQAYYEQYF
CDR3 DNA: TGTGCCAGCAGAATAGGACAGGCCTACTACGAGCAGTACTTC

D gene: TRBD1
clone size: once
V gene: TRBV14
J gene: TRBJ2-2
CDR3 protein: CASRTGVDTGELFF
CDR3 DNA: TGTGCCAGCAGGACAGGGGTGGACACCGGGGAGCTGTTTTTT

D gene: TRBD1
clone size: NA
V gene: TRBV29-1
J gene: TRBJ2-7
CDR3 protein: CSVPLGQGVSYEQYF
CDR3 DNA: TGCAGCGTGCCATTGGGACAGGGAGTCTCCTACGAGCAGTACTTC

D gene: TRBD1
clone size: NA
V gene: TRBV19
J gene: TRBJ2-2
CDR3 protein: CASTRGGQAVPGELFF
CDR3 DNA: TGTGCCAGTACTCGAGGGGGACAGGCGGTTCCCGGGGAGCTGTTTTTT

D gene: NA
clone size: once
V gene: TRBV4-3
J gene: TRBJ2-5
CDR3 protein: CASSQVRTGPGAQYF
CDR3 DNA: TGCGCCAGCAGCCAAGTGCGTACAGGACCGGGGGCCCAGTACTTC

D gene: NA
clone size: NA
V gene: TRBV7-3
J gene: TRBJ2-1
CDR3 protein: CASSLTSTNEQFF
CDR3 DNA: TGTGCCAGCAGCTTAACATCTACCAATGAGCAGTTCTTC

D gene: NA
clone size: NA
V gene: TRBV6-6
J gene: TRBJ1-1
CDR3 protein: CASRSQGWEAFF
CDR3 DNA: TGTGCCAGCAGATCACAGGGATGGGAAGCTTTCTTT

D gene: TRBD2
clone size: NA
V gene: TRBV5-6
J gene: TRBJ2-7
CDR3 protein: CASSGGRLDLPEQYF
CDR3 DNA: TGTGCCAGCAGCGGCGGGAGACTCGACCTTCCCGAGCAGTACTTC

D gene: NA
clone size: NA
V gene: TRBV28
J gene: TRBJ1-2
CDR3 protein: CASRGPVLYGYTF
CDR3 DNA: TGTGCCAGCAGGGGGCCGGTTTTATATGGCTACACCTTC

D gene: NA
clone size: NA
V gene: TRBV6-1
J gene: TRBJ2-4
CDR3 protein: CASSEFGDWTKNIQYF
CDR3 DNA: TGTGCCAGCAGTGAGTTCGGGGATTGGACCAAAAACATTCAGTACTTC

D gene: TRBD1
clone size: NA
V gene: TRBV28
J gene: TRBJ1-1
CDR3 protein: CASRAAQGLNTEAFF
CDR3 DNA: TGTGCCAGCAGAGCCGCACAGGGGCTGAACACTGAAGCTTTCTTT

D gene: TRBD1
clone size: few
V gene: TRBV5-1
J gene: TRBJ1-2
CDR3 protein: CASSLGDSYGYTF
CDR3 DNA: TGCGCCAGCAGCTTGGGGGACAGCTATGGCTACACCTTC

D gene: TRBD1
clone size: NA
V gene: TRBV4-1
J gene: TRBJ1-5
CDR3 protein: CASSPQGEMAQHF
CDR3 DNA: TGCGCCAGCAGCCCACAGGGGGAAATGGCCCAGCATTTT

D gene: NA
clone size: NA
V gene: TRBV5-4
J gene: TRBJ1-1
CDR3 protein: CASSPRQGGTEAFF
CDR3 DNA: TGTGCCAGCAGCCCACGTCAGGGTGGCACTGAAGCTTTCTTT

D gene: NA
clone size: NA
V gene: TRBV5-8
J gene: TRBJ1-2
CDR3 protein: CASSPHERGYTF
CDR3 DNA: TGTGCCAGCAGCCCGCACGAGAGGGGCTACACCTTC

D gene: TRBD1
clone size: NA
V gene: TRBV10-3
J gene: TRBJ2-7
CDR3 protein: CAILGQGAYEQYF
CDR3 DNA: TGTGCCATTCTGGGACAGGGGGCCTACGAGCAGTACTTC

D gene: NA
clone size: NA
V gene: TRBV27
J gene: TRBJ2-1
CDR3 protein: CASSSAQGSEQFF
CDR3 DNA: TGTGCCAGCAGTTCGGCACAGGGAAGTGAGCAGTTCTTC

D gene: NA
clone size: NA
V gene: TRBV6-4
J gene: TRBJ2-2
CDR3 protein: CASISGQNTGELFF
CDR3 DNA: TGTGCCAGCATATCGGGACAGAACACCGGGGAGCTGTTTTTT

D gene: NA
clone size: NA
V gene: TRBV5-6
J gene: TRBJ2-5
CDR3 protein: CASSPQAGETQYF
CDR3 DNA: TGTGCCAGCAGCCCCCAGGCGGGAGAGACCCAGTACTTC

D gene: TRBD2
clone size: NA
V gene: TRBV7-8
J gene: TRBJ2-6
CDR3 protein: CASSIRRGAGANVLTF
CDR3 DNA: TGTGCCAGCAGTATCCGTCGGGGGGCTGGGGCCAACGTCCTGACTTTC

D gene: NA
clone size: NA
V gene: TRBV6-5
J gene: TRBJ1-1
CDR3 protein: CASSYRGANTEAFF
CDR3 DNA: TGTGCCAGCAGTTACAGGGGTGCGAACACTGAAGCTTTCTTT

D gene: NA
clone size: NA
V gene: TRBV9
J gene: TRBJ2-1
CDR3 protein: CASSGTVSYNEQFF
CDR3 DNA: TGTGCCAGCAGCGGGACAGTCTCCTACAATGAGCAGTTCTTC

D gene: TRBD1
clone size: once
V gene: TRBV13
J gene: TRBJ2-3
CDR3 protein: CASSPLSGGDTQYF
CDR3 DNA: TGTGCCAGCAGCCCTCTCTCAGGGGGAGATACGCAGTATTTT

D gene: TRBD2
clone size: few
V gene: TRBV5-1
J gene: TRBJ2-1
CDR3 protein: CASSLGLAGAHEQFF
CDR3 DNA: TGCGCCAGCAGCTTGGGATTAGCGGGAGCGCATGAGCAGTTCTTC

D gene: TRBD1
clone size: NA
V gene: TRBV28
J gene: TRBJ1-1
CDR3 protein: CASSLAGGYTEAFF
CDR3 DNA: TGTGCCAGCAGTTTAGCAGGGGGATACACTGAAGCTTTCTTT

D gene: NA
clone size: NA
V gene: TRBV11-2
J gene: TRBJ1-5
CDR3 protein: CASSLGQHNQPQHF
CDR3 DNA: TGTGCCAGCAGCTTAGGACAGCACAATCAGCCCCAGCATTTT

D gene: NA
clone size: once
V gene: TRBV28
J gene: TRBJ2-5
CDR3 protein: CASTMTRGLTETQYF
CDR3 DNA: TGTGCCAGCACTATGACCCGGGGACTCACAGAGACCCAGTACTTC

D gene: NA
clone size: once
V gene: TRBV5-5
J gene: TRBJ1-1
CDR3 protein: CASSLRSVNTEAFF
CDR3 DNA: TGTGCCAGCAGCTTGAGAAGCGTGAACACTGAAGCTTTCTTT

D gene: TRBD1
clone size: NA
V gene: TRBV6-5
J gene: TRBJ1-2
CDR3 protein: CASRRDSGWDGYTF
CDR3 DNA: TGTGCCAGCAGAAGGGACAGCGGATGGGATGGCTACACCTTC

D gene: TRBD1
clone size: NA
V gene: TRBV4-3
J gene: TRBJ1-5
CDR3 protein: CASSQDKWLGGQTYSNQPQHF
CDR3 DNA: TGCGCCAGCAGCCAAGATAAATGGTTAGGGGGACAGACCTATAGCAATCAGCCCCAGCATTTT

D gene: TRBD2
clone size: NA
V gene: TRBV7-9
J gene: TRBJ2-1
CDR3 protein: CASSFRGGGNEQFF
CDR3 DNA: TGTGCCAGCAGCTTCCGCGGGGGGGGGAATGAGCAGTTCTTC

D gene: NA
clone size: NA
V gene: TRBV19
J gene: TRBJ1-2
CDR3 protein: CASSVSGEGNYGYTF
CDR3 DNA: TGTGCCAGTAGTGTGTCAGGGGAGGGTAACTATGGCTACACCTTC

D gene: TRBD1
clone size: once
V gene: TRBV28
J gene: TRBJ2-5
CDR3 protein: CASSWTGAMEETQYF
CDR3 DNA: TGTGCCAGCAGTTGGACAGGGGCTATGGAAGAGACCCAGTACTTC

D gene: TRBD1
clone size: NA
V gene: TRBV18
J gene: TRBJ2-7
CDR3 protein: CASSPGTAYEQYF
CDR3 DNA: TGTGCCAGCTCACCCGGGACAGCCTACGAGCAGTACTTC

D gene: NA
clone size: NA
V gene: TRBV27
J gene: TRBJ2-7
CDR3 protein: CASCRDSGSYEQYF
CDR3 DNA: TGTGCCAGCTGTCGGGACTCCGGATCCTACGAGCAGTACTTC

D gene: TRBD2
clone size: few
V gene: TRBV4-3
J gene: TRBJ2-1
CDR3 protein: CASSGSGGEQFF
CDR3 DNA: TGCGCCAGCAGTGGCTCGGGGGGTGAGCAGTTCTTC

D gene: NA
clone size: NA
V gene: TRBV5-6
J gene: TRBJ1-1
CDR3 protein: CASSRGGGTEAFF
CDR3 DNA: TGTGCCAGCAGCCGGGGGGGTGGCACTGAAGCTTTCTTT